This is a list of T cell receptor beta chains from one sample in a study. TCRdb recomputed calls from the RT-PCR reads with MiXCR, one row per CDR3 protein. This sample has fewer than 800,000 distinct CDR3 sequences, with 12% to 15% found just once. Input material: memory CD4+ T cells from blood. Receptors originate from a female donor in good health, serving as a healthy control. The CDR3 runs from the conserved cysteine through the conserved F or W. A D gene is named only where the DNA matches it firmly. Not every row has a clone size; where given, it reads once, few, many or a size class.

clone size	D gene	V gene	J gene	CDR3 DNA	CDR3 protein
many	NA	TRBV30	TRBJ2-1	TGTGCCTGGAGTGTCCGGAGAGACGAGCAGTTCTTC	CAWSVRRDEQFF
NA	NA	TRBV4-3	TRBJ2-3	TGCGCCAGCAGCCAAGACGGCCCCGTGAGGGTAGGGACAGATACGCAGTATTTT	CASSQDGPVRVGTDTQYF
NA	NA	TRBV29-1	TRBJ2-2	TGCAGCGTTCCGGGGACTTCCCGAGAGGCGAACACCGGGGAGCTGTTTTTT	CSVPGTSREANTGELFF
NA	NA	TRBV5-6	TRBJ1-1	TGTGCCAGCAGCTACAGACAGGTGAACACTGAAGTTTTCTTT	CASSYRQVNTEVFF
few	NA	TRBV6-5	TRBJ2-3	TGTGCCAGCAGCAAACCGGGAATCTTAACAGATACGCAGTATTTT	CASSKPGILTDTQYF
NA	NA	TRBV5-1	TRBJ2-5	TGCGCCAGCAGCTCCTCTGGGAACCAAGAGACCCAGTACTTC	CASSSSGNQETQYF
many	NA	TRBV7-2	TRBJ2-3	TGTGCCAGCAGCTTATTCGACCTACTCACAGATACGCAGTATTTT	CASSLFDLLTDTQYF
many	NA	TRBV10-3	TRBJ1-2	TGTGCCATCAGTGATATAACGGCAAAAGCCTATGGCTACACCTTC	CAISDITAKAYGYTF
NA	NA	TRBV6-2/TRBV6-3	TRBJ1-1	TGTGCCAGCAGTTACAATGACCCTGCGAACACTGAAGCTTTCTTT	CASSYNDPANTEAFF
few	NA	TRBV9	TRBJ1-2	TGTGCCAGCAGCTTAAAGGTCGGCTATGGCTACACCTTC	CASSLKVGYGYTF
few	NA	TRBV6-1	TRBJ2-7	TGTGCCAGCAGTGAATGGGGGGGCCCAGACGAGCAGTACTTC	CASSEWGGPDEQYF
many	NA	TRBV15	TRBJ2-3	TGTGCCACCAGGGACCGATCGGATACGCAGTATTTT	CATRDRSDTQYF
NA	TRBD1	TRBV5-5	TRBJ1-5	TGTGCCAGCAGTAGGACAGGGGGCACGAGCAATCAGCCCCAGCATTTT	CASSRTGGTSNQPQHF
few	TRBD1	TRBV5-1	TRBJ2-7	TGCGCCAGCAGCCAGGACAGGGGAGACGAGCAGTACTTC	CASSQDRGDEQYF
many	NA	TRBV10-2	TRBJ2-3	TGCGCCAGCAGTGAGTCCTACAGAGCAGATACGCAGTATTTT	CASSESYRADTQYF